This TCR beta chain is drawn from a study of response to subunit inactivated influenza vaccine. CDR1 is SGHTA and CDR2 is FQGNSA in the germline V gene. Trimming removed 5 bases from V and 0 bases from J, with 13 bases in between. This CDR3 spans 16 amino acids. Via MiXCR, TCRdb re-called the RT-PCR reads, giving one row per CDR3 protein. The sample shows some 540,000 distinct CDR3 sequences, under 30% of them seen only once. The same data also went into a second study, on T cells expressing NK-cell markers. As that report states: The authors made TCR beta cDNA libraries by 5'RACE template switching. This switching added a universal primer site and UMIs. Sorted CD3+CD56-NKG2C+, CD3+CD56+NKG2C+ and CD3+CD56+NKG2C- T cells supplied the TCR beta repertoires. Out of eight donors sequenced, seven tested HCMV-seropositive and the remaining one seronegative. An anti-gamma-delta TCR antibody confined sorting to alpha-beta TCR T cells across several of the experiments. For roughly 6 donors, the dominant NKG2C+ clonotypes made up roughly 1.0-8% of their CD8+ T cells.

This TCR was sampled from a man in his fifties or sixties who received an inactivated influenza vaccine. Sequencing was performed on CD4+ T cells sorted from PBMCs, taken approximately 13 days after vaccination. The rearrangement links TRBV7-2 to TRBJ1-4, with D possibly being TRBD1 (5 bases). The CDR3 sequence: CASSPRGRTTNEKLFF. The CDR3 region has the DNA TGTGCCAGCAGCCCCCGGGGACGGACAACTAATGAAAAACTGTTTTTT.